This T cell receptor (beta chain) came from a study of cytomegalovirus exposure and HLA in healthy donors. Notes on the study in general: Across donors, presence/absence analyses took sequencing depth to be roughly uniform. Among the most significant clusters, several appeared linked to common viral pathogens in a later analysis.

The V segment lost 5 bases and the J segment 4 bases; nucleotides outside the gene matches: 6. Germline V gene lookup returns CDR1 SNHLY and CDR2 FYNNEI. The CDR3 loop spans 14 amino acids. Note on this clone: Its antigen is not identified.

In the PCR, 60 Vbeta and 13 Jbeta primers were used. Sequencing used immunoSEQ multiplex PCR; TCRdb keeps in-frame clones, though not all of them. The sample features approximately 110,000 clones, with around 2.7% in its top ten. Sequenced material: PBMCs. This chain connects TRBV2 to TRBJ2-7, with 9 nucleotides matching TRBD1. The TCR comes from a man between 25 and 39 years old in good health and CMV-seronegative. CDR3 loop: CASSSQGASYEQYF. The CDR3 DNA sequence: TGTGCCAGCAGTTCACAGGGGGCTTCGTACGAGCAGTACTTC. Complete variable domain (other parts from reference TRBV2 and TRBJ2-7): EPEVTQTPSHQVTQMGQEVILRCVPISNHLYFYWYRQILGQKVEFLVSFYNNEISEKSEIFDDQFSVERPDGSNFTLKIRSTKLEDSAMYFCASSSQGASYEQYFGPGTRLTVT.